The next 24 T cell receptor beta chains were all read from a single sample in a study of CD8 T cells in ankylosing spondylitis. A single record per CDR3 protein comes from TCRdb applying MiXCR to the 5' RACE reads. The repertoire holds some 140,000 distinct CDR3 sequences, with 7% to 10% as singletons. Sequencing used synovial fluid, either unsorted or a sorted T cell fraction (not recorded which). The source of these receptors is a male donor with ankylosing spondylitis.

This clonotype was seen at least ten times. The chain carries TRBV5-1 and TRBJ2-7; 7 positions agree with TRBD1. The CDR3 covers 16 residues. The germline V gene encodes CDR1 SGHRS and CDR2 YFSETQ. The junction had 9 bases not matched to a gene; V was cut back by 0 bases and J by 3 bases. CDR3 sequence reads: CASSLAPGQDLYEQYF. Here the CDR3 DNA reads TGCGCCAGCAGCTTGGCCCCAGGACAGGATCTCTACGAGCAGTACTTC.

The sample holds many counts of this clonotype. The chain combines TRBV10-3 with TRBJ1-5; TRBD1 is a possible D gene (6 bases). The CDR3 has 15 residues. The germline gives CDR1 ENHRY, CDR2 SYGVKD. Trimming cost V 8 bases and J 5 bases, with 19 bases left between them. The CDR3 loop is CAIVLAGGWDQPQHF. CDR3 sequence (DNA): TGTGCCATCGTGCTCGCGGGGGGCTGGGATCAGCCCCAGCATTTT.

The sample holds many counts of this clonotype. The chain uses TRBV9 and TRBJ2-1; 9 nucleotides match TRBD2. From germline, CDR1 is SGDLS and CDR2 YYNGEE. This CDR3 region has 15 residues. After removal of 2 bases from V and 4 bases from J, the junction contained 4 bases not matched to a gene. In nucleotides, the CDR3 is TGTGCCAGCAGCGTGGCGGGGGGGCCTTACAATGAGCAGTTCTTC. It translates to CASSVAGGPYNEQFF.

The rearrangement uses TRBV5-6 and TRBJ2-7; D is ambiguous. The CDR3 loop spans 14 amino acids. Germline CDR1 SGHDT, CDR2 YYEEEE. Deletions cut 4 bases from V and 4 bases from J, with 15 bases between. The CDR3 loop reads CASSMFGRPYEQYF. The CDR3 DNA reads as TGTGCCAGCAGCATGTTCGGACGGCCTTACGAGCAGTACTTC.

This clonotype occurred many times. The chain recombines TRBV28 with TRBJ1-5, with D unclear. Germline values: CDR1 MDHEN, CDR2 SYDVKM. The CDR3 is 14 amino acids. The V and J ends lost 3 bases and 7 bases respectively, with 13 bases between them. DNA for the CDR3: TGTGCCAGCAGTTTGAGGCAAAGAAGGCAGCCCCAGCATTTT. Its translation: CASSLRQRRQPQHF.

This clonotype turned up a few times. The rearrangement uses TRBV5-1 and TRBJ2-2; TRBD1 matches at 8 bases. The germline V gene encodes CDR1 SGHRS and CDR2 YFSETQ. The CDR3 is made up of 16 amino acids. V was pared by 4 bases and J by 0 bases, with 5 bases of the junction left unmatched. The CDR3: CASSGGTGSNTGELFF. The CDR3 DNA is TGCGCCAGCAGCGGGGGGACAGGATCGAACACCGGGGAGCTGTTTTTT. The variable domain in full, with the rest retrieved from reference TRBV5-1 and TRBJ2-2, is KAGVTQTPRYLIKTRGQQVTLSCSPISGHRSVSWYQQTPGQGLQFLFEYFSETQRNKGNFPGRFSGRQFSNSRSEMNVSTLELGDSALYLCASSGGTGSNTGELFFGEGSRLTVL.

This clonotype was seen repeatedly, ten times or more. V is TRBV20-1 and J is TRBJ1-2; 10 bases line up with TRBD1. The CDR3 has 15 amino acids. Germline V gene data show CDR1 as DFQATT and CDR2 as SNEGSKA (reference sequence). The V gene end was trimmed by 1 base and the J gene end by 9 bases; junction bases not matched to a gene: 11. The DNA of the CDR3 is TGCAGTGCTAGAGTTCCCCCGGACAGGGGGTTTAGCTACACCTTC. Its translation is CSARVPPDRGFSYTF.

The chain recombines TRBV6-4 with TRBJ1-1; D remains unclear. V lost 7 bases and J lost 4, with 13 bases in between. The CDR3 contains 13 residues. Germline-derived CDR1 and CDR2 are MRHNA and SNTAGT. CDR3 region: CASNQRMSTEAFF. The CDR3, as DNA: TGTGCCAGCAATCAGAGGATGAGCACTGAAGCTTTCTTT.

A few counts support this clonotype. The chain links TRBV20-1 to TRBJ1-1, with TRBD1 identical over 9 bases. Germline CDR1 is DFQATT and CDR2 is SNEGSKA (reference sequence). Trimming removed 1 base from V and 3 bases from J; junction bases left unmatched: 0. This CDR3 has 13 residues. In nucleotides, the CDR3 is TGCAGTGCTAGAGGACAGGGGGACACTGAAGCTTTCTTT. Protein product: CSARGQGDTEAFF.

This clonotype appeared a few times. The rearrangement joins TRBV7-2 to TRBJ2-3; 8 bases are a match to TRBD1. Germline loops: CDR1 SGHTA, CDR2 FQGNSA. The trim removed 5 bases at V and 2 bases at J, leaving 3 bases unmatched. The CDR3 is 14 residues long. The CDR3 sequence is CASSKTGVTDTQYF. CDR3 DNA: TGTGCCAGCAGCAAGACAGGGGTCACAGATACGCAGTATTTT. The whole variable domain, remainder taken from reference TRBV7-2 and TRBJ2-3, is GAGVSQSPSNKVTEKGKDVELRCDPISGHTALYWYRQSLGQGLEFLIYFQGNSAPDKSGLPSDRFSAERTGGSVSTLTIQRTQQEDSAVYLCASSKTGVTDTQYFGPGTRLTVL.

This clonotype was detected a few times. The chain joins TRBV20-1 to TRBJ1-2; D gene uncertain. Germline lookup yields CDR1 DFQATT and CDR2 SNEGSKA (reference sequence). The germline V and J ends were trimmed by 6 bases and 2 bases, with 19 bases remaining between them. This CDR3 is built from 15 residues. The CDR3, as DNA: TGCAGTGCCCGGCGCGGCTCCCCGGTGAACTATGGCTACACCTTC. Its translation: CSARRGSPVNYGYTF.

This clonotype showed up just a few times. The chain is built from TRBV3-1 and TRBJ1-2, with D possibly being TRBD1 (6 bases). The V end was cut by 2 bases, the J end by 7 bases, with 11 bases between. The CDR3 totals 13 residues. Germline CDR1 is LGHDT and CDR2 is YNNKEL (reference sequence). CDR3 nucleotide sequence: TGTGCCAGCAGCCAATTGGAGGGGGGTGGCTACACCTTC. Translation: CASSQLEGGGYTF.

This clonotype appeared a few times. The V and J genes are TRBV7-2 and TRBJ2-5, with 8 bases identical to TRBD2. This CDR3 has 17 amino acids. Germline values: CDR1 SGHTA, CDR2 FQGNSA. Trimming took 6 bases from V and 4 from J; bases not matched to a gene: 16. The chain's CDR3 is CASSLFPRGGVGETQYF. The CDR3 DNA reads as TGTGCCAGCAGTCTATTCCCCCGGGGGGGGGTGGGAGAGACCCAGTACTTC.

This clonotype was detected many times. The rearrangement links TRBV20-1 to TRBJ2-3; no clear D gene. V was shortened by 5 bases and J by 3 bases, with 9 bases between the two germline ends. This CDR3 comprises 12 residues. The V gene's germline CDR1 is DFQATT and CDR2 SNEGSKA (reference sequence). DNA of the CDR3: TGCAGTGCTCCACCGGGTACAGATACGCAGTATTTT. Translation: CSAPPGTDTQYF.

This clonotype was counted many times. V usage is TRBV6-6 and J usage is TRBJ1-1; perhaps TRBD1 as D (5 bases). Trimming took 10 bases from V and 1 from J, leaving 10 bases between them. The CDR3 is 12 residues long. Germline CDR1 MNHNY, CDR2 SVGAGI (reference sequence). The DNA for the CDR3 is TGTGCCACCCGCGGGGCGAACACTGAAGCTTTCTTT. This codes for CATRGANTEAFF.

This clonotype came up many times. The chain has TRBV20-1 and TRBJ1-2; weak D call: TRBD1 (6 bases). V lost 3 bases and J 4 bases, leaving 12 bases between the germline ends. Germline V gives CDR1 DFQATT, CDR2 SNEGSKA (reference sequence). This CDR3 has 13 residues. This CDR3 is CSARVAGVYGYTF. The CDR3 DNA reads TGCAGTGCTAGGGTTGCAGGGGTCTATGGCTACACCTTC.

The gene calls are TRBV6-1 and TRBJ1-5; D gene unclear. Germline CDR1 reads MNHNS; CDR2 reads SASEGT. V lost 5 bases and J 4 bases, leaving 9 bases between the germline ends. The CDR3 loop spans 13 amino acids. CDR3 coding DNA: TGTGCCAGCAGTATGACGGTTAATCAGCCCCAGCATTTT. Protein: CASSMTVNQPQHF.

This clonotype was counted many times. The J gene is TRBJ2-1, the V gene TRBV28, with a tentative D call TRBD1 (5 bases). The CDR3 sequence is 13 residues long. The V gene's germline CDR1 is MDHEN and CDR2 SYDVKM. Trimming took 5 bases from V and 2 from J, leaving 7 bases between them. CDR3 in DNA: TGTGCCAGCAGTCTGGACACCTACAATGAGCAGTTCTTC. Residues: CASSLDTYNEQFF. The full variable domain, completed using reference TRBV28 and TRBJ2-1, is DVKVTQSSRYLVKRTGEKVFLECVQDMDHENMFWYRQDPGLGLRLIYFSYDVKMKEKGDIPEGYSVSREKKERFSLILESASTNQTSMYLCASSLDTYNEQFFGPGTRLTVL.

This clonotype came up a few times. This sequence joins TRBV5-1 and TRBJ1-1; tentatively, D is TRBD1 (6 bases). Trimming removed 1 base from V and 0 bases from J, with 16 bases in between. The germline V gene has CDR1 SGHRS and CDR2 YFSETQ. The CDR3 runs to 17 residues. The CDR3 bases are TGCGCCAGCAGCTTGATGTCAGGACAGTCGATGAACACTGAAGCTTTCTTT. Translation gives CASSLMSGQSMNTEAFF. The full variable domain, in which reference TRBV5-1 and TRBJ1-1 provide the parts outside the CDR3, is KAGVTQTPRYLIKTRGQQVTLSCSPISGHRSVSWYQQTPGQGLQFLFEYFSETQRNKGNFPGRFSGRQFSNSRSEMNVSTLELGDSALYLCASSLMSGQSMNTEAFFGQGTRLTVV.

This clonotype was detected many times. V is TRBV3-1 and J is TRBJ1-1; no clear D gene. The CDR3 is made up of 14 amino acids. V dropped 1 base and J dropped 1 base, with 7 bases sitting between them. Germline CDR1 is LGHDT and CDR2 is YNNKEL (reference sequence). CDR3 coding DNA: TGTGCCAGCAGCCAAGGAGGGAGGAACACTGAAGCTTTCTTT. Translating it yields CASSQGGRNTEAFF.

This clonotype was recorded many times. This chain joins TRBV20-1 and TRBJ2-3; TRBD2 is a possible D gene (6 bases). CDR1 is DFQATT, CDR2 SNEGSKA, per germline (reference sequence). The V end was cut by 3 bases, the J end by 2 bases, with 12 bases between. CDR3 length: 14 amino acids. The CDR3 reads CSARRGLYTDTQYF. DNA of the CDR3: TGCAGTGCTAGGCGCGGACTATACACAGATACGCAGTATTTT.

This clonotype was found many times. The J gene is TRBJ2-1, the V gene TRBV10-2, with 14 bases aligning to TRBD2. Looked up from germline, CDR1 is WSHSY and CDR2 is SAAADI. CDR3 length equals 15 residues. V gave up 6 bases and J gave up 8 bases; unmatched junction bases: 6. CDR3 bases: TGCGCCAGCAGGGGGACTAGCGGGAGCTTTTATGAGCAGTTCTTC. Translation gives CASRGTSGSFYEQFF.

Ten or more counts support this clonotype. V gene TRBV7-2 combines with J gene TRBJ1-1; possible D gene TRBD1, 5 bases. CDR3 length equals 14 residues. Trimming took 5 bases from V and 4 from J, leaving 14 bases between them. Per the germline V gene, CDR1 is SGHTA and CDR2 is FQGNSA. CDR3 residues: CASSATGAPTEAFF. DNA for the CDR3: TGTGCCAGCAGCGCAACAGGAGCGCCCACTGAAGCTTTCTTT. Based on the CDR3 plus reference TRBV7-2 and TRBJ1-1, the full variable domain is GAGVSQSPSNKVTEKGKDVELRCDPISGHTALYWYRQSLGQGLEFLIYFQGNSAPDKSGLPSDRFSAERTGGSVSTLTIQRTQQEDSAVYLCASSATGAPTEAFFGQGTRLTVV.

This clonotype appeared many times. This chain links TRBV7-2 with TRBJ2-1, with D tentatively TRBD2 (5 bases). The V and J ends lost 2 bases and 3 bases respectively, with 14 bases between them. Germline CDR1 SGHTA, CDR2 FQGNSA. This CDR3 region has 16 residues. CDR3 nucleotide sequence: TGTGCCAGCAGCTTAAATACTAGAAGAGACTACAATGAGCAGTTCTTC. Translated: CASSLNTRRDYNEQFF.